This is a list of T cell receptor beta chains from one sample in a study of blood T cells in healthy people across ages. TCRdb recomputed calls from the 5' RACE reads with MiXCR, one row per CDR3 protein. The sample contains 600,000 or so distinct CDR3 sequences, about 30% of which appear only once. Sequencing was carried out using blood. Receptor source: a woman older than 75 in good health. The CDR3 runs from the conserved cysteine through the conserved F or W. D genes are given only for firm matches. The size entry is marked missing in some rows and otherwise reads once, few, many or a size class.

D gene,V gene,J gene,clone size,CDR3 DNA,CDR3 protein
-,TRBV13,TRBJ1-4,-,TGTGCCAGCAGCTTAGGAACAGGGACCCGAAGTGCAACTAATGAAAAACCGTTTTTT,CASSLGTGTRSATNEKPFF
-,TRBV6-1,TRBJ2-3,many,TGTGCCAGCGATACGTATACGCAGTATTTT,CASDTYTQYF
TRBD2,TRBV9,TRBJ2-1,-,TGTGCCAGCAGCGTAGGAACGGGGGGGGAATACAATGAGCAGTTCTTC,CASSVGTGGEYNEQFF
TRBD1,TRBV5-5,TRBJ2-7,many,TGTGCCAGCAGCGGGGCGAGGGGGCCCTCCTACGAGCAGTACTTC,CASSGARGPSYEQYF
-,TRBV12-3/TRBV12-4,TRBJ1-3,-,TGTGCCAGCAGTTCCCACGCGGGGGGCCTCTCTGGAAACACCATATATTTT,CASSSHAGGLSGNTIYF
TRBD2,TRBV24-1,TRBJ2-1,many,TGTGCCACCAGTGATGCACTAGCGGGGGTCAATGAGCAGTTCTTC,CATSDALAGVNEQFF
-,TRBV6-6,TRBJ2-2,-,TGTGCCAGCAATACCCGACAGGACACCGGGGAGCTGTTTTTT,CASNTRQDTGELFF
-,TRBV5-1,TRBJ1-1,few,TGCGCCAGCAGCCTCGGCCCCGGACAGAACACTGAAGCTTTCTTT,CASSLGPGQNTEAFF
TRBD2,TRBV4-2,TRBJ2-3,many,TGTGCCAGCAGCCAAGAGGGTATTTTTAGCGGGGGCACAGATACGCAGTATTTT,CASSQEGIFSGGTDTQYF
-,TRBV7-2,TRBJ1-1,-,TGTGCCAGCAGCTTAGTCTGGATAGGGGCGACCCCCACTGAAGCTTTCTTT,CASSLVWIGATPTEAFF
-,TRBV27,TRBJ2-7,many,TGTGCCAGCAGTTTTCACCGGGGGGCGCGGGAGCAGTACTTC,CASSFHRGAREQYF
TRBD2,TRBV7-8,TRBJ2-7,many,TGTGCCAGCAGCTTAACGACTAGCGGGGCTTACGAGCAGTACTTC,CASSLTTSGAYEQYF
TRBD2,TRBV5-1,TRBJ2-7,-,TGCGCCAGCAGCTGGGGACTAGCGACCTACGAGCAGTACTTC,CASSWGLATYEQYF
-,TRBV5-1,TRBJ1-2,-,TGCGCCAGCAGCACCCCGGGACCGACCTATGGCTACACCTTC,CASSTPGPTYGYTF
TRBD2,TRBV20-1,TRBJ2-1,few,TGCAGTGCTACGGGGACTAGCGGGGCCCACATCAATGAGCAGTTCTTC,CSATGTSGAHINEQFF
TRBD1,TRBV20-1,TRBJ2-3,many,TGCAGTGCTATAGACAGGGTAATAGATACGCAGTATTTT,CSAIDRVIDTQYF
TRBD1,TRBV20-1,TRBJ2-3,-,TGCAGTGCCAACAGACAGGGTTACACAGATACGCAGTATTTT,CSANRQGYTDTQYF
-,TRBV4-1,TRBJ1-5,few,TGCGCCGGCAGCATTTATAGCAATCAGCCCCAGCATTTT,CAGSIYSNQPQHF
-,TRBV27,TRBJ2-5,many,TGTGCCAGCAGTCAGGGTATAATCGAGACCCAGTACTTC,CASSQGIIETQYF
-,TRBV7-3,TRBJ2-4,many,TGTGCCAGCAGCTTAACGCTGGCAGGGGGGGGCAAAAACATTCAGTACTTC,CASSLTLAGGGKNIQYF
TRBD1,TRBV6-2/TRBV6-3,TRBJ2-7,-,TGTGCCAGCAAATTCCGGGACAGGGTGGACGAGCAGTACTTC,CASKFRDRVDEQYF
TRBD1,TRBV5-4,TRBJ1-2,-,TGTGCCGGCACGCGAAGTGGGACAGGGGGCGTGGATGGCTACACCTTC,CAGTRSGTGGVDGYTF
-,TRBV3-1,TRBJ1-2,many,TGTGCCAGCAGCCAAGATTTGGTGGCTAACTATGGCTACACCTTC,CASSQDLVANYGYTF
-,TRBV5-1,TRBJ1-4,-,TGCGCCAGCAGCTCGGGGGGTTTGGATGAAAAACTGTTTTTT,CASSSGGLDEKLFF
-,TRBV24-1,TRBJ2-3,many,TGTGCCACCGGGACGCCGATCTCTAGCACAGATACGCAGTATTTT,CATGTPISSTDTQYF
TRBD2,TRBV20-1,TRBJ2-3,-,TGCAGTGCCGATCCAACTAGCGGGGGAGAATCTAGCACAGATACGCAGTATTTT,CSADPTSGGESSTDTQYF
-,TRBV6-6,TRBJ2-1,many,TGTGCCCACCGGGGCGGCTCCTACAATGAGCAGTTCTTC,CAHRGGSYNEQFF
-,TRBV9,TRBJ1-2,-,TGTGCCAGCAGCGTGGACAGCGTCACTAACTATGGCTACACCTTC,CASSVDSVTNYGYTF
-,TRBV20-1,TRBJ2-5,-,TGCAGTGCTAGAGGCTTCGGACGTGAGGGTGAAGAGACCCAGTACTTC,CSARGFGREGEETQYF
TRBD1,TRBV13,TRBJ1-1,-,TGTGCCAGCAGCTACGGGACAGGGTGGTTAACTGAAGCTTTCTTT,CASSYGTGWLTEAFF
-,TRBV29-1,TRBJ2-3,many,TGCAGCGTTGAAGTTGGGGGTACGCAGTATTTT,CSVEVGGTQYF
-,TRBV6-6,TRBJ2-7,few,TGTGCCGGTCTCTTATCGGACACTTCCTACGAGCAGTACTTC,CAGLLSDTSYEQYF
-,TRBV7-2,TRBJ1-1,few,TGTGCCAGCAGCTTAGCGCGGTTAGGGAACACTGAAGCTTTCTTT,CASSLARLGNTEAFF
-,TRBV28,TRBJ2-6,many,TGTGCCAGCAGTTTAAGGGTCTCTGGGGCCAACGTCCTGACTTTC,CASSLRVSGANVLTF
-,TRBV9,TRBJ2-2,-,TGTGCCAGCGGCGACTTTGGCGGGAACACCGGGGAGCTGTTTTTT,CASGDFGGNTGELFF
-,TRBV20-1,TRBJ2-1,many,TGCAGTGTTAAAGGTGGTAGCGCGCGCAGCTCCTACAATGAGCAGTTCTTC,CSVKGGSARSSYNEQFF
TRBD1,TRBV7-9,TRBJ2-4,-,TGTGCCAGCAGCCGGGGGACAGGGGGGTACGAACAGTACTTC,CASSRGTGGYEQYF
-,TRBV28,TRBJ1-5,few,TGTGCCAGCAGTTCACAGGGCGGTTGGGGTCAGCCCCAGCATTTT,CASSSQGGWGQPQHF
TRBD1,TRBV6-4,TRBJ1-1,many,TGTGCCAGCAGCCGGACAGGGAACACTGAAGCTTTCTTT,CASSRTGNTEAFF
-,TRBV4-3,TRBJ1-1,-,TGCGCCAGCAGCCAAGACCATTCGGCTGAAGCTTTCTTT,CASSQDHSAEAFF
-,TRBV12-3/TRBV12-4,TRBJ2-5,few,TGTGCCAGCACCTATACCCGCAGGGGGGGGCTGGAGACCCAGTACTTC,CASTYTRRGGLETQYF
-,TRBV6-1,TRBJ2-2,-,TGTGCCAGCAGTGAAAGGGGGTTAGGATTTTCAACCGGGGAGTTGTTTTTT,CASSERGLGFSTGELFF
-,TRBV7-2,TRBJ2-1,-,TGTGCCAGCAGCTTAGAGGTATCCACCTACAATGAGCAGTTCTTC,CASSLEVSTYNEQFF
TRBD1,TRBV29-1,TRBJ1-2,few,TGCAGCATCGGGACAGGGGGCTTTTTAGTTGGCTACACCTTC,CSIGTGGFLVGYTF
-,TRBV3-1,TRBJ2-1,-,TGTGCCAGCAGCCTGGGGACAAACGAGCAGTTCTTC,CASSLGTNEQFF
-,TRBV5-4,TRBJ2-3,-,TGTGCCAGCAGCTTGGATGGCATACCACAGAGTCATACGCAGTATTTT,CASSLDGIPQSHTQYF
TRBD1,TRBV5-1,TRBJ1-1,many,TGCGCCAGCAGGCAGGACAGGGGGCGTAACACTGAAGCTTTCTTT,CASRQDRGRNTEAFF
-,TRBV15,TRBJ2-3,-,TGTGCCACCAGCAGAATTAGCGGAATAGGCACAGATACGCAGTATTTT,CATSRISGIGTDTQYF
-,TRBV7-2,TRBJ1-4,many,TGTGCCAGCAGCGTCGAAGGGACTAATGAAAAACTGTTTTTT,CASSVEGTNEKLFF
-,TRBV20-1,TRBJ2-2,once,TGCAGTGCTAGAGGGACGGTCACCGGGGAGCTGTTTTTT,CSARGTVTGELFF
TRBD1,TRBV20-1,TRBJ2-1,many,TGCAGTGCCACCCTGGACAGGGGGCCGTTCGAGCAGTTCTTC,CSATLDRGPFEQFF
TRBD1,TRBV4-3,TRBJ2-7,many,TGCGCCAGCAGCCAAGACCGGACAGGTATATACGAGCAGTACTTC,CASSQDRTGIYEQYF
-,TRBV5-1,TRBJ2-2,few,TGCGCCAGCAGCTTGGCCGAAGGGTATTCCGGGGAGCTGTTTTTT,CASSLAEGYSGELFF
-,TRBV30,TRBJ1-2,few,TGTGCCTGGTTGGACAAAGCTAACTATGGCTACACCTTC,CAWLDKANYGYTF
-,TRBV20-1,TRBJ2-3,once,TGCAGTGCTAGAGACGAGCCCGCGGGCGCAGATACGCAGTATTTT,CSARDEPAGADTQYF
TRBD1,TRBV4-3,TRBJ1-4,many,TGCGCCAGCAGCCAAGATCGGGCAGGGGGCCGGAAACTGTTTTTT,CASSQDRAGGRKLFF
TRBD2,TRBV18,TRBJ2-5,few,TGTGCCAGCTCACCTGTGGGACTAGCGTGGGAGCAGTACTTC,CASSPVGLAWEQYF